Reported below is one T cell receptor beta chain. The data belong to a study of regulatory T cells in long-lasting Graves disease. As for time point: newly diagnosed GD, antithyroid drugs for less than 3 months. PBMC-derived RNA was used for the TCR library. Researchers made TCR beta libraries by using iRepertoire HTBI primers and running Arm-PCR on CDR3 regions. One entry per CDR3 protein results from TCRdb running MiXCR on the multiplex PCR reads. Here the sample spans some 370,000 distinct CDR3 sequences, about 12% being singletons. Germline CDR1 is SGHTA and CDR2 is FQGNSA. V lost 4 bases, J lost 6 bases, and 12 bases stayed unmatched. CDR3 size: 16 residues. The same sample was also studied in work on T cells in Graves' hyperthyroidism and ophthalmopathy. That paper adds: The TCR CDR3 was amplified in a first-round RT-PCR using the HTBI primer set. Expanded thyroid clonotypes (above 0.001) were mostly also found in blood.

The receptor's source is a woman between 18 and 30 years old with Graves disease. Source: peripheral blood mononuclear cells (PBMCs), taken at new diagnosis, from a patient treated with antithyroid drugs. The chain couples TRBV7-2 to TRBJ2-7; the match to TRBD1 covers 10 bases. This CDR3 is CASSSGGQGLLSEQYF. The DNA for the CDR3 is TGTGCCAGCAGCTCCGGGGGACAGGGGCTTCTCTCCGAGCAGTACTTC.